The T cell receptor (beta chain) described here comes from a study of T-cell reconstitution after alpha-beta-depleted transplantation in children. Library preparation (for TCRbeta) was performed with unique molecular identifiers. TCRdb redid the calling of the PCR reads with MiXCR, one entry per CDR3 protein. The profile shows about 490,000 distinct CDR3 sequences, roughly a tenth of them singletons. This CDR3 has 14 amino acids. Germline V gives CDR1 GTSNPN, CDR2 SVGIG (reference sequence). Trimming removed 6 bases from V and 1 base from J; junction bases left unmatched: 7. The material was PBMCs, obtained before TCRalphabeta/CD19-depleted stem cell transplant. This sequence joins TRBV30 and TRBJ2-7, with TRBD1 matching 9 bases. This sequence originates from a child aged 2 to 10 with inherited bone marrow failure, due to receive a stem cell transplant. The CDR3 spells CACHPGQGSYEQYF. CDR3 bases: TGTGCCTGTCACCCGGGACAGGGATCCTACGAGCAGTACTTC.